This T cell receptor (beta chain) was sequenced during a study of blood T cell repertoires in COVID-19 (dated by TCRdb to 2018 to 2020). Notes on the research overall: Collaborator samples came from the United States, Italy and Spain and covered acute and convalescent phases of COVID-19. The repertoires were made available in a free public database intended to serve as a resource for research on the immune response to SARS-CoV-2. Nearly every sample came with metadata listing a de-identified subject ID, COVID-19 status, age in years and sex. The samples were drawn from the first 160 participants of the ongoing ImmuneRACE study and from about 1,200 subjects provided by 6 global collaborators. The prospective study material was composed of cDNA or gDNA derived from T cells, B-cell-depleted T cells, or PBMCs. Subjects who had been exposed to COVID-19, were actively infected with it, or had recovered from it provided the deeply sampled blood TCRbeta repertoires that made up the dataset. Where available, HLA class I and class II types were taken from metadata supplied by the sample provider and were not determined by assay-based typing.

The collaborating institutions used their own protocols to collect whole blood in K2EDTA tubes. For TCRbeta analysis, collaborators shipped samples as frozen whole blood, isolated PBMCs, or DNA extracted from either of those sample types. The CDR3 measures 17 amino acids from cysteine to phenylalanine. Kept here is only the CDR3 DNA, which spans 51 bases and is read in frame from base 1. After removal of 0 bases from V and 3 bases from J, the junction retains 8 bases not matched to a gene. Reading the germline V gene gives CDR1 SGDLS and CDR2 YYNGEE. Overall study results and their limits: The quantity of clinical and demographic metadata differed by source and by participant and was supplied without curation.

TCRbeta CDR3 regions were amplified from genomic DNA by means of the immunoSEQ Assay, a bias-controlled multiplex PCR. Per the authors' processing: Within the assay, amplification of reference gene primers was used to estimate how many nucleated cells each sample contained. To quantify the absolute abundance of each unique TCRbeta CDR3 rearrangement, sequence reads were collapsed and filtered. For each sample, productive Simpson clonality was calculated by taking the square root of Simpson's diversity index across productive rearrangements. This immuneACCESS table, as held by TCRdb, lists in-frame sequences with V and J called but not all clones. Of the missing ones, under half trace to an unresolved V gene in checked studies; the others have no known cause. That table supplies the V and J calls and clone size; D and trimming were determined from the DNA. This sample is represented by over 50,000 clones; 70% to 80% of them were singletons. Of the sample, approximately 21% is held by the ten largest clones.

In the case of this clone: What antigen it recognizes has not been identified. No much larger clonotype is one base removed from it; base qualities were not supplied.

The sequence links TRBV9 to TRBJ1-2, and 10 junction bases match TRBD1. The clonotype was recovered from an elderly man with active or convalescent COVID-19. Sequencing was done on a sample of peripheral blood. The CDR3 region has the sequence CASSVGQGAGFDYGYTF. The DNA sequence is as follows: TGTGCCAGCAGCGTAGGACAGGGGGCTGGGTTCGACTATGGCTACACCTTC.